The 30 T cell receptor beta chains listed next were all sequenced from one sample in a study of read filtering for tumor transcriptome and immune sequencing. From around 0.4 ug of RNA, a library with molecular barcoded alpha/delta and beta/gamma adaptors was made. Using its own MiXCR run on the reads, TCRdb lists one record per CDR3 protein. The table has around 20,000 distinct CDR3 sequences, approximately 20% seen once. The source material was a population of CD138-negative cells sorted from bone marrow. The receptors were sampled from a donor aged 40 or over with multiple myeloma.

This clonotype was picked up a small number of times. The chain recombines TRBV20-1 with TRBJ1-1; D remains unclear. The length of the CDR3 is 12 residues. Germline values: CDR1 DFQATT, CDR2 SNEGSKA (reference sequence). Between the trimmed V and J ends, which lost 6 bases and 4 bases, there was a span of 12 bases. In DNA, the CDR3 is TGCAGTGCCTTAGGTGGGTTCACTGAAGCTTTCTTT. This codes for CSALGGFTEAFF.

This clonotype appeared many times. The chain is built from TRBV5-1 and TRBJ2-7; the match to TRBD1 covers 12 bases. The V gene's germline CDR1 is SGHRS and CDR2 YFSETQ. Trimming at V came to 4 bases and at J to 0 bases, leaving 11 bases not matched to a gene. This CDR3 is built from 18 residues. The CDR3 loop reads CASSRTGTGGDFSYEQYF. The CDR3 DNA is TGCGCCAGCAGCAGAACCGGGACAGGGGGCGATTTCTCCTACGAGCAGTACTTC. Complete variable domain (other parts from reference TRBV5-1 and TRBJ2-7): KAGVTQTPRYLIKTRGQQVTLSCSPISGHRSVSWYQQTPGQGLQFLFEYFSETQRNKGNFPGRFSGRQFSNSRSEMNVSTLELGDSALYLCASSRTGTGGDFSYEQYFGPGTRLTVT.

This clonotype has just one count. The chain carries TRBV6-2 or TRBV6-3 and TRBJ2-7; no firm D call. Trimming left V 2 bases short and J 4 bases short, with 12 bases between. The CDR3 loop spans 14 amino acids. Per germline, CDR1 MNHEY and CDR2 SVGEGT. CDR3 protein: CASSYIPANYEQYF. The CDR3 nucleotides are TGTGCCAGCAGTTACATTCCGGCTAATTACGAGCAGTACTTC.

This clonotype is labeled as medium-sized. The CDR3 DNA reads TGTGCCAGCGGGACTAGAGTTTTCCATGAGCAGTTCTTC. Its translation is CASGTRVFHEQFF. This chain uses TRBV6-2 or TRBV6-3 with TRBJ2-1; 8 bases are a match to TRBD2. The germline V gene has CDR1 MNHEY and CDR2 SVGEGT. V was pared by 8 bases and J by 8 bases, with 8 bases of the junction left unmatched. This CDR3 comprises 13 residues.

The chain links TRBV12-3 or TRBV12-4 to TRBJ2-7; TRBD2 agrees at 11 bases. V shed 6 bases, J shed 3 bases, and the junction held 4 bases outside the gene matches. There are 14 residues in the CDR3. CDR3 sequence reads: CASRTGLAVYEQYF. Here the CDR3 DNA reads TGTGCCAGCAGAACGGGACTAGCGGTCTACGAGCAGTACTTC.

Many counts were recorded for this clonotype. The rearrangement links TRBV28 to TRBJ2-1; 7 bases are a match to TRBD1. With V trimmed by 4 bases and J by 0 bases, 3 bases remained unmatched. There are 15 residues in the CDR3. CDR1 is MDHEN, CDR2 SYDVKM, per germline. Written as DNA, the CDR3 is TGTGCCAGCAGTTCTTACAGGGGCTCCTACAATGAGCAGTTCTTC. It encodes CASSSYRGSYNEQFF.

This clonotype is deemed medium-sized. V usage is TRBV30 and J usage is TRBJ1-1; D unclear. The V gene's germline CDR1 is GTSNPN and CDR2 SVGIG (reference sequence). V was trimmed by 5 bases and J by 5 bases, leaving 12 bases between them. The CDR3 runs to 12 residues. The CDR3 spells CAWLTPGTEAFF. As DNA, the CDR3 is TGTGCCTGGTTGACCCCGGGGACTGAAGCTTTCTTT. Full variable domain (missing parts from reference TRBV30 and TRBJ1-1): SQTIHQWPATLVQPVGSPLSLECTVEGTSNPNLYWYRQAAGRGLQLLFYSVGIGQISSEVPQNLSASRPQDRQFILSSKKLLLSDSGFYLCAWLTPGTEAFFGQGTRLTVV.

This clonotype was seen at least ten times. The chain couples TRBV7-3 to TRBJ2-7, with unresolved D. The CDR3 contains 13 residues. Deletions cut 5 bases from V and 3 bases from J, with 11 bases between. Germline CDR1 is SGHTA and CDR2 is FQGTGA. The CDR3 DNA reads TGTGCCAGCAGCCAAGACTGGGGCTACGAGCAGTACTTC. Protein: CASSQDWGYEQYF.

This clonotype was seen more than once but under ten times. This rearrangement joins TRBV10-1 to TRBJ2-1; 8 bases align to TRBD2. CDR1 is WNHNN, CDR2 SYGVQD, per germline (reference sequence). The CDR3 extends over 15 amino acids. V lost 1 base and J lost 5; bases outside the gene matches: 4. CDR3 residues: CASSEFSGGNNEQFF. The CDR3 DNA reads TGCGCCAGCAGTGAGTTTTCGGGAGGGAACAATGAGCAGTTCTTC.

This clonotype was observed a single time. This may stem from a read error, because a much larger clone lies one nucleotide away. This rearrangement joins TRBV19 to TRBJ2-7; D gene unclear. CDR1 is LNHDA and CDR2 is SQIVND in the germline V gene (reference sequence). V gave up 9 bases and J gave up 5 bases, with 23 bases separating them. The CDR3 has 15 residues. The CDR3 bases are TGTGCCAGCACACAATCCAGGAATCTATACCACGAGCAGTACTTC. It codes for CASTQSRNLYHEQYF.

Many counts were recorded for this clonotype. This sequence joins TRBV2 and TRBJ2-1; no clear D. Germline assignment: CDR1 SNHLY and CDR2 FYNNEI. Trimming pared 11 bases from V and 0 bases from J, leaving 17 bases between. The CDR3 covers 15 residues. In nucleotides, the CDR3 is TGTGCCGCCAGCCCGAGGTCTAACTCCTACAATGAGCAGTTCTTC. Translated, it gives CAASPRSNSYNEQFF.

This clonotype was counted at least ten times. The chain couples TRBV20-1 to TRBJ2-7; no reliable D call. From germline, CDR1 is DFQATT and CDR2 SNEGSKA (reference sequence). The CDR3 consists of 15 residues. Trimming left V 1 base short and J 3 bases short, with 16 bases between. The CDR3 here is CSARALIPTSYEQYF. CDR3 in DNA: TGCAGTGCTAGAGCACTCATCCCGACAAGCTACGAGCAGTACTTC.

With respect to this clonotype: This probably arose from a read error, given a far larger clone one base away. As DNA, the CDR3 is TGTACCAGCAGTTTACATCCCGGCGGCACTGAAGCTTTCTTT. Its protein is CTSSLHPGGTEAFF. V is TRBV6-5 and J is TRBJ1-1; D gene ambiguous. Germline V CDR1 and CDR2: MNHEY, SVGAGI. The CDR3 spans 14 residues.

A note on this clonotype: This could be a read error, since a much larger clone is one nucleotide away. The V call is TRBV14, the J call TRBJ2-7, with unresolved D. CDR3 length: 11 amino acids. The germline gives CDR1 SGHDN, CDR2 FVKESK. Here the CDR3 reads CASSLTYDQYF. Written as DNA, the CDR3 is TGTGCCAGCAGCCTTACCTACGATCAGTACTTC.

Remarks on this clonotype: Being one base from a much bigger clone, this may be a read error. V gene TRBV14 combines with J gene TRBJ1-1, with a tentative D call TRBD1 (6 bases). Germline loops: CDR1 SGHDN, CDR2 FVKESK. CDR3 length: 13 residues. The CDR3 DNA sequence: TGTGCCAGCGGCCAGGGGCTGAACACTGAAGCTTTCTTT. It is translated as CASGQGLNTEAFF.

The chain uses TRBV28 and TRBJ2-4; 9 nucleotides align to TRBD2. With 5 bases clipped from V and 4 bases from J, the junction kept 3 bases outside the gene matches. The germline V gene encodes CDR1 MDHEN and CDR2 SYDVKM. This CDR3 is 14 amino acids long. The CDR3 DNA reads TGTGCCAGCAGTCCGACTAGCGGTAAAAACATTCAGTACTTC. This encodes CASSPTSGKNIQYF.

On this clonotype itself: A single base separates this from a much larger clone, so it may be a read error. The chain joins TRBV6-5 to TRBJ1-5; possibly TRBD2 for D (5 bases). The DNA end is more similar to TRBJ2-3, so the J call may be wrong. The CDR3 covers 13 residues. Germline CDR1 is MNHEY and CDR2 is SVGAGI. CDR3 sequence reads: CASSYSREQPQYF. The CDR3, as DNA: TGTGCCAGCAGTTACTCCCGGGAACAGCCCCAGTATTTT.

The V gene is TRBV9, the J gene TRBJ2-2; possibly TRBD2 for D (6 bases). Trimming removed 0 bases from V and 4 bases from J, with 19 bases in between. CDR1 and CDR2 from the germline V gene are SGDLS and YYNGEE. The CDR3 is 18 amino acids. CDR3 coding DNA: TGTGCCAGCAGCGTAGTTCCCCCCCCCCGGGAGTCCACCGGGGAGCTGTTTTTT. Protein sequence: CASSVVPPPRESTGELFF. The full variable domain, with the rest looked up from reference TRBV9 and TRBJ2-2, is DSGVTQTPKHLITATGQRVTLRCSPRSGDLSVYWYQQSLDQGLQFLIQYYNGEERAKGNILERFSAQQFPDLHSELNLSSLELGDSALYFCASSVVPPPRESTGELFFGEGSRLTVL.

The chain joins TRBV6-5 to TRBJ1-1; D remains unclear. V dropped 2 bases and J dropped 10 bases, with 14 bases sitting between them. Germline-derived CDR1 and CDR2 are MNHEY and SVGAGI. The CDR3 has 13 residues. The CDR3 loop is CASSYGVRTRAFF. CDR3 in DNA: TGTGCCAGCAGTTACGGGGTTCGGACTCGAGCTTTCTTT.

At least ten counts were recorded for this clonotype. V usage is TRBV29-1 and J usage is TRBJ2-5; 14 nucleotides match TRBD2. J was trimmed by 4 bases and V by 4 bases; bases with no gene match: 11. The CDR3 length is 17 residues. Germline V gives CDR1 SQVTM, CDR2 ANQGSEA. This chain's CDR3 is CSVAWTSGRNKGETQYF. The CDR3 DNA reads TGCAGCGTTGCGTGGACTAGCGGGAGGAACAAGGGAGAGACCCAGTACTTC.

At least ten counts were recorded for this clonotype. The chain couples TRBV29-1 to TRBJ2-4; D remains unclear. This CDR3 spans 13 amino acids. The V end was cut by 4 bases, the J end by 7 bases, with 14 bases between. Looked up from germline, CDR1 is SQVTM and CDR2 is ANQGSEA. The CDR3 DNA reads as TGCAGCGTTGGGCTGGCGCCAGCCAACATTCAGTACTTC. Protein sequence: CSVGLAPANIQYF.

This clonotype was counted at least ten times. The chain is built from TRBV2 and TRBJ2-1; D might be TRBD2 (6 bases). Germline CDR1 and CDR2: SNHLY and FYNNEI. V was shortened by 3 bases and J by 9 bases, with 18 bases between the two germline ends. CDR3 size: 15 residues. The CDR3 region is CASSDYGRINREQFF. CDR3 nucleotide sequence: TGTGCCAGCAGTGATTACGGGAGAATTAATCGTGAGCAGTTCTTC.

This chain uses TRBV7-9 with TRBJ2-7; the match to TRBD1 covers 7 bases. Germline V lookup: CDR1 SEHNR, CDR2 FQNEAQ (reference sequence). The CDR3 covers 14 residues. Losses at the gene ends were 4 bases for V and 3 bases for J; bases not matched to a gene: 6. CDR3 in amino acids: CASSSGTVHYEQYF. CDR3 in DNA: TGTGCCAGCAGCTCCGGGACAGTTCACTACGAGCAGTACTTC.

This clonotype showed up many times. The chain is built from TRBV10-3 and TRBJ1-1; tentative D call: TRBD1 (6 bases). From germline, CDR1 is ENHRY and CDR2 SYGVKD. The CDR3 is made up of 13 amino acids. The germline V and J ends were trimmed by 10 bases and 4 bases, with 16 bases remaining between them. The CDR3 DNA reads as TGTGCCAGCCAGATAACAGGGTCCACTGAAGCTTTCTTT. It yields the protein CASQITGSTEAFF.

Within the sample, this clonotype is medium-sized. The V and J genes are TRBV7-6 and TRBJ2-1; D possibly matches TRBD1 or TRBD2 (7 bases each). The CDR3 has 16 residues. Germline CDR1 SGHVS, CDR2 FNYEAQ. V was clipped by 7 bases and J by 4 bases, with 20 bases between them. CDR3 nucleotides: TGTGCCAGCACCCTAGACAGGGAGGGGACTTACAATGAGCAGTTCTTC. Translation gives CASTLDREGTYNEQFF.

This clonotype was seen at least ten times. The chain has TRBV28 and TRBJ2-1, with D hard to call. Trimming cost V 8 bases and J 0 bases, with 8 bases left between them. Germline V lookup: CDR1 MDHEN, CDR2 SYDVKM. The CDR3 totals 13 residues. This CDR3 is CASRVVSYNEQFF. The CDR3 DNA reads TGTGCCAGCCGGGTGGTCTCCTACAATGAGCAGTTCTTC.

In this sample, this clonotype turned up a few times. The rearrangement joins TRBV12-3 or TRBV12-4 to TRBJ2-5; 7 positions match TRBD1. The CDR3 extends over 15 amino acids. V trimming: 4 bases; J trimming: 1 base; junction bases outside the gene matches: 6. The chain's CDR3 is CASSSPPGGQETQYF. The CDR3 nucleotides read TGTGCCAGCAGTTCCCCCCCAGGGGGCCAAGAGACCCAGTACTTC.

With regard to this clonotype: This may come from a read error, since a much larger clone is one base off. In DNA form, the CDR3 reads TGTGCCAGCAGCTTTTTGGTGCGCGAGACCCAGTGCTTC. This translates into CASSFLVRETQCF. This sequence joins TRBV7-8 and TRBJ2-5; no reliable D call. This CDR3 is built from 13 residues. The germline gives CDR1 SGHVS, CDR2 FQNEAQ.

The CDR3 region has the DNA TGTGCCAGCAGTTTACAAGCGGGAGCCTCCGGGGAGACCCAGTACTTC. It specifies CASSLQAGASGETQYF. The V gene is TRBV27, the J gene TRBJ2-5, with TRBD2 matching 8 bases. Germline V gives CDR1 MNHEY, CDR2 SMNVEV (reference sequence). The CDR3 loop spans 16 amino acids. The junction had 10 bases not matched to a gene; V was cut back by 2 bases and J by 5 bases.

This clonotype was counted between two and nine times. Written as DNA, the CDR3 is TGCAGTGCCCACGTGGGACTAGCTTCCTACGAGCAGTACTTC. Translated, it gives CSAHVGLASYEQYF. The chain combines TRBV20-1 with TRBJ2-7, with 9 bases that match TRBD2. V lost 6 bases, J lost 1 base, and 7 bases stayed unmatched. The CDR3 sequence is 14 residues long. CDR1 DFQATT and CDR2 SNEGSKA come from the germline V gene (reference sequence).